The T cell receptor (beta chain) under discussion was sequenced for a study of blood T cells in healthy people across ages. The ends lost 1 base at V and 5 bases at J; junction bases unmatched: 6. The germline CDR1 and CDR2 sequences are SGHRS and YFSETQ. The CDR3 sequence is 15 residues long. A sample-barcoded 5' primer and a J-beta primer mix were used in a second PCR of roughly 6 to 11 cycles. Using its own MiXCR run on the 5' RACE reads, TCRdb lists one record per CDR3 protein. The table records about 930,000 distinct CDR3 sequences, 25% to 35% of them present only once. This sample was shared with a second study, whose subject was T cells of mothers and their children. From that study: Input to cDNA synthesis comprised all extracted RNA, at a ratio of around 1.6 ug per 15 ul. Addition of sample barcodes and 2-4 random nucleotides occurred through the M1S primer of the second PCR. Mothers yielded over 9 million CDR3 reads, children 2.5 million to 3 million each.

Sample: blood. The sequence was obtained from a woman aged 40-49 years in good health. The V gene is TRBV5-1, the J gene TRBJ2-1; TRBD1 matches at 7 bases. The CDR3 sequence: CASSLRVGQHNEQFF. CDR3 nucleotides: TGCGCCAGCAGCTTGCGAGTGGGACAGCACAATGAGCAGTTCTTC.